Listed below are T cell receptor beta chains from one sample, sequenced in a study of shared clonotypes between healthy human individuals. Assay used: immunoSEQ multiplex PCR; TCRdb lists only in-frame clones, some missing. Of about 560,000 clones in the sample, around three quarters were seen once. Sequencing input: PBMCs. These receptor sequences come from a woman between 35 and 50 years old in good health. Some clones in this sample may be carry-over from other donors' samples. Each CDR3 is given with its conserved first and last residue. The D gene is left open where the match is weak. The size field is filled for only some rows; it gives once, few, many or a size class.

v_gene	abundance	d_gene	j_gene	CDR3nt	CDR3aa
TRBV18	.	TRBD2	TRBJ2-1	TGTGCCAGCTCGCAGACTAGCGGGAGCTACAATGAGCAGTTCTTC	CASSQTSGSYNEQFF
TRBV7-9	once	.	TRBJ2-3	TGTGCCAGCAGCGCACTCCTGGGACGGGTCGATACGCAGTATTTT	CASSALLGRVDTQYF
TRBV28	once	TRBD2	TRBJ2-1	TGTGCCAGCACCGGACTAGCGGGAGTTACCTACAATGAGCAGTTCTTC	CASTGLAGVTYNEQFF
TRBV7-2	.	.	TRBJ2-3	TGTGCCAGCAGCTTAGGGACATTGGGTACAGATACGCAGTATTTT	CASSLGTLGTDTQYF
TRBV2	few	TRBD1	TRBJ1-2	TGTGCCAGCAGTGTACAGGGGAGTGGCTACACCTTC	CASSVQGSGYTF
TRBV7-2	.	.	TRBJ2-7	TGTGCCAGCAACTTGAGAATTAACTCCTACGAGCAGTACTTC	CASNLRINSYEQYF
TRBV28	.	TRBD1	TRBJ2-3	TGTGCCAGCAAACCGGGACAGGGGACAGATACGCAGTATTTT	CASKPGQGTDTQYF
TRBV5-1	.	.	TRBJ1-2	TGCGCCAGCAGCCCGGGTAGGGGCTACACCTTC	CASSPGRGYTF
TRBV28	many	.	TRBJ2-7	TGTGCCAGCAGACCTCAGAGCTCCTACGAGCAGTACTTC	CASRPQSSYEQYF
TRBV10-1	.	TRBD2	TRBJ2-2	TGCGCCAGCACTTTAGCGGGGCCGCGGACCGGGGAGCTGTTTTTT	CASTLAGPRTGELFF
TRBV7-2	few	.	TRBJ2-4	TGTGCCAGCAGTACACCAGCCGGGGCCAACACTAGCCAAAACATTCAGTACTTC	CASSTPAGANTSQNIQYF
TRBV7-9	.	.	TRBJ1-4	TGTGCCAGCAGCTTAGCAGACGGGGCAGGGCGGAATGAAAAACTGTTTTTT	CASSLADGAGRNEKLFF
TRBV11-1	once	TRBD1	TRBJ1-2	TGTGCCAGCAGCTCGACAGGGGGCAACTATGGCTACACCTTC	CASSSTGGNYGYTF
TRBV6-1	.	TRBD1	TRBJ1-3	TGTGCCAGCAGTGTCTCGGGACAGCGTGCAAACACCATATATTTT	CASSVSGQRANTIYF
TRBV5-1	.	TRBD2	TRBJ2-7	TGCGCCAGCAGTAATGAGCGGGACCCCTACGAGCAGTACTTC	CASSNERDPYEQYF
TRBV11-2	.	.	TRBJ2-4	TGTGCCAGCAGCTTCCCCAGAAGGGAAGCCAAAAACATTCAGTACTTC	CASSFPRREAKNIQYF
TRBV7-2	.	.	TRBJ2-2	TGTGCCACCCGCCCGAATTGGGCGGTGAACACCGGGGAGCTGTTTTTT	CATRPNWAVNTGELFF
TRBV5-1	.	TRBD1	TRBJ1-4	TGCGCCAGCAGTCAGACAGGGGATTATGAAAAACTGTTTTTT	CASSQTGDYEKLFF
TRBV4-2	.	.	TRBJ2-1	TGTGCCAGCAGCCAAGATAATCCCCAGACAGGTGAGCAGTTCTTC	CASSQDNPQTGEQFF
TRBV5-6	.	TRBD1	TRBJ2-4	TGTGCCAGCAGCTACAGGGGTACTAGCATTCAGTACTTC	CASSYRGTSIQYF
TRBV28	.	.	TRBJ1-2	TGTGCCAGCAGTCCCCCCCGGGAGGCTGGCTACACCTTC	CASSPPREAGYTF
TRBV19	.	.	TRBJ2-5	TGTGCCAGTAGTCAAGGACAGCTTCAAGAGACCCAGTACTTC	CASSQGQLQETQYF